This T cell receptor beta chain stems from a study of T cell clonality in common variable immunodeficiency. Overall study results and limits: CVID subjects had higher TCRbeta clonality than healthy controls, most marked in about a third. What drives increased CVID clonality needs T cell subpopulation sequencing. Fewer TCRbeta clones were shared among CVID subjects than controls.

Germline loops: CDR1 SGHVS, CDR2 FNYEAQ. The CDR3 contains 15 residues. Sequencing was performed with immunoSEQ multiplex PCR; in TCRdb, only in-frame clones are kept and a portion is missing. In total the sample includes under 45,000 clones, none of them seen once. As concerns this clone: Antigen specificity is unknown. With the read ending 3 residues before the CDR3 end, the germline J gene is used to fill in that end.

The sequence was collected from a person aged 18 to 70 in good health. The chain is built from TRBV7-6 and TRBJ2-3, with 8 bases identical to TRBD2. Sequencing input: peripheral blood mononuclear cells. Incomplete CDR3 DNA: TGTGCCAGCAGCTTAGGAGCGGGAGTAAAGGAGACG. Its translation: CASSLGAGVKET. From start to end, the CDR3 is CASSLGAGVKETQYF.